The present entry profiles one T cell receptor (beta chain) with its context. Its antigen is undetermined. The data stem from a study of T cell responses to AZD1222 COVID-19 vaccine. The study's findings and limits: Among the donors, most were white British and more were female, and clonal diversity was possibly underestimated. None of the repertoires were sampled until the peak T cell response had passed.

Germline V lookup: CDR1 SEHNR, CDR2 FQNEAQ (reference sequence). The length of the CDR3 is 12 residues. The V and J ends lost 9 bases and 1 base, in that order; junction bases with no gene match: 3. Assay: immunoSEQ multiplex PCR; the TCRdb copy retains only in-frame clones and omits some. The sample carries about 120,000 clones, 91% recorded once. The clonotype was recovered from an adult in good health. J is TRBJ2-7 and V is TRBV7-9; 7 bases match TRBD2. Sequences were derived from peripheral blood, sampled on day 0 of AZD1222 vaccination. In DNA form, the CDR3 reads TGTGCCAGTGAGGGACTATCCTACGAGCAGTACTTC. This sequence encodes CASEGLSYEQYF.